These 9 T cell receptor beta chains were sequenced from one sample in a study of blood T cell repertoires in COVID-19. Using immunoSEQ multiplex PCR, the repertoire was profiled, and TCRdb retains in-frame clones only, with some absent. The sample consists of over 300,000 clones, more than 75% of them appearing once. Sequencing was carried out using PBMCs or T cells enriched from blood (not recorded which). The receptor set was obtained from a woman younger than 35 who had recovered from COVID-19.

The chain links TRBV19 to TRBJ1-5; D uncertain. V lost 3 bases and J lost 3, with 9 bases in between. This CDR3 has 14 residues. Germline V lookup: CDR1 LNHDA, CDR2 SQIVND (reference sequence). The chain's CDR3 is CASSIGGTNQPQHF. The CDR3 nucleotides read TGTGCCAGTAGTATTGGCGGCACCAATCAGCCCCAGCATTTT.

V gene TRBV18 combines with J gene TRBJ1-2, with 9 positions matching TRBD1. CDR1 KGHSH and CDR2 LQKENI come from the germline V gene. The junction had 2 bases not matched to a gene; V was cut back by 1 base and J by 8 bases. There are 13 residues in the CDR3. Here the CDR3 reads CASSPQDRGGYTF. In DNA, the CDR3 is TGTGCCAGCTCACCACAGGACAGGGGCGGCTACACCTTC.

The rearrangement links TRBV30 to TRBJ2-3; the match to TRBD2 covers 8 bases. There are 14 residues in the CDR3. V was clipped by 2 bases and J by 3 bases; unmatched bases: 4. The V gene's germline CDR1 is GTSNPN and CDR2 SVGIG (reference sequence). The chain's CDR3 is CAWSPGGGTDTQYF. The CDR3 DNA reads TGTGCCTGGAGTCCCGGGGGGGGGACAGATACGCAGTATTTT.

A single count supports this clone. The CDR3 is CASSSRLTGDMNTEAFF. In DNA, the CDR3 is TGTGCCAGCAGCTCGAGGCTGACAGGGGATATGAACACTGAAGCTTTCTTT. The chain joins TRBV5-8 to TRBJ1-1; 8 nucleotides match TRBD1. This CDR3 has 17 residues. V lost 3 bases and J lost 0; bases outside the gene matches: 10. Germline CDR1 is SGHTS and CDR2 is YDEGEE.

This clone has a count of ten or more. Other DNA sequences from this sample encode an identical CDR3 as well. The V and J genes are TRBV25-1 and TRBJ1-2; maybe TRBD1 (6 bases). Trimming pared 5 bases from V and 4 bases from J, leaving 11 bases between. The CDR3 spans 13 residues. The germline gives CDR1 MGHDK, CDR2 SYGVNS. CDR3 region: CASSPGAGYGYTF. CDR3 coding DNA: TGTGCCAGCAGTCCAGGGGCGGGCTATGGCTACACCTTC.

V and J are TRBV19 and TRBJ2-2; 12 bases are a match to TRBD2. V lost 4 bases, J lost 7 bases, and 7 bases stayed unmatched. Germline V CDR1 and CDR2: LNHDA, SQIVND (reference sequence). The CDR3 runs 16 residues. CDR3 region: CASSRGLAGVDGELFF. The CDR3 nucleotides are TGTGCCAGTAGTAGGGGACTAGCGGGTGTGGACGGGGAGCTGTTTTTT.

The J gene is TRBJ1-2, the V gene TRBV5-1, with D tentatively TRBD1 (5 bases). The ends were cut back, 1 base at V and 8 bases at J, with 9 bases in the middle. CDR1 and CDR2 from the germline V gene are SGHRS and YFSETQ. The CDR3 is made up of 12 amino acids. This chain's CDR3 is CASSLNWGGYTF. The CDR3 DNA reads TGCGCCAGCAGCTTGAACTGGGGCGGCTACACCTTC.

This chain uses TRBV7-2 with TRBJ1-2, with unresolved D. Trimming cost V 0 bases and J 4 bases, with 12 bases left between them. This CDR3 spans 15 amino acids. Germline CDR1 reads SGHTA; CDR2 reads FQGNSA. In DNA form, the CDR3 reads TGTGCCAGCAGCTTAGCTCGGGGTGCAGTCTATGGCTACACCTTC. Translated: CASSLARGAVYGYTF.

The chain has TRBV13 and TRBJ2-1, with D unclear. Germline loops: CDR1 PRHDT, CDR2 FYEKMQ (reference sequence). V gave up 4 bases and J gave up 1 base, with 11 bases separating them. The CDR3 loop spans 15 amino acids. CDR3 in DNA: TGTGCCAGCAGCTCCTGGTTGAGGTCCTACAATGAGCAGTTCTTC. This sequence encodes CASSSWLRSYNEQFF.